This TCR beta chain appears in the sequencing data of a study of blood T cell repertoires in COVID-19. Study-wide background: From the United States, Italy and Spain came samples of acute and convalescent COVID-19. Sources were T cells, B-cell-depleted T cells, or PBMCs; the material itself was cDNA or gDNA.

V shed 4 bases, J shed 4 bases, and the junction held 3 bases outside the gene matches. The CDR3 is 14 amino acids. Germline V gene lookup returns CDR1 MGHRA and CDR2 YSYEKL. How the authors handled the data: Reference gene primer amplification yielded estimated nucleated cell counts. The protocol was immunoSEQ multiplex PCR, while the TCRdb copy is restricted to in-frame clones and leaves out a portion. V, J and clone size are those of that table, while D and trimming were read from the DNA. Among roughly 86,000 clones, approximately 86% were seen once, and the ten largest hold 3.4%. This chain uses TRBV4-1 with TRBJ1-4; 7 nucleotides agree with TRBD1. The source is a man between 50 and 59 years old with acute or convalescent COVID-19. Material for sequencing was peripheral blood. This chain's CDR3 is CASSPGGLNEKLFF. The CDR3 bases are TGCGCCAGCAGCCCAGGGGGACTTAATGAAAAACTGTTTTTT.